One and the same sample provided the 11 T cell receptor beta chains below, sequenced in a study of CD8 T cells in Susac syndrome. Random hexamers were used to reverse transcribe an amount of about 0.45 to 1 ug RNA. Via MiXCR, TCRdb re-called the immunoSEQ multiplex PCR reads, giving one row per CDR3 protein. This sample has roughly 200,000 distinct CDR3 sequences, with around 95% found just once. The material sequenced was CD4+ T cells from PBMCs. The receptor set was obtained from a human donor with multiple sclerosis.

This chain links TRBV3-1 with TRBJ1-2, with D possibly being TRBD1 (5 bases). Germline lookup yields CDR1 LGHDT and CDR2 YNNKEL (reference sequence). Trimming took off 0 bases at V and 8 bases at J, with 16 bases between the two ends. This CDR3 is built from 15 residues. As DNA, the CDR3 is TGTGCCAGCAGCCAAGATATGGGGTCGTGGGACGGCTACACCTTC. Amino acid sequence: CASSQDMGSWDGYTF. Full variable domain (missing parts from reference TRBV3-1 and TRBJ1-2): DTAVSQTPKYLVTQMGNDKSIKCEQNLGHDTMYWYKQDSKKFLKIMFSYNNKELIINETVPNRFSPKSPDKAHLNLHINSLELGDSAVYFCASSQDMGSWDGYTFGSGTRLTVV.

The chain recombines TRBV5-6 with TRBJ1-5; perhaps TRBD1 as D (5 bases). Germline V gene lookup returns CDR1 SGHDT and CDR2 YYEEEE. Deletions cut 0 bases from V and 7 bases from J, with 11 bases between. The CDR3 contains 14 residues. CDR3 loop: CASSLGTIDQPQHF. The CDR3 coding sequence is TGTGCCAGCAGCTTGGGGACAATCGACCAGCCCCAGCATTTT.

V gene TRBV3-1 combines with J gene TRBJ2-1; 10 bases map to TRBD2. Trimming took 4 bases from V and 5 from J; bases not matched to a gene: 8. In germline, CDR1 is LGHDT, CDR2 YNNKEL (reference sequence). CDR3 length equals 16 residues. The CDR3 loop is CASSPDSGGADNEQFF. Written as DNA, the CDR3 is TGTGCCAGCAGCCCGGACAGCGGGGGGGCCGACAATGAGCAGTTCTTC.

In its sample, this clonotype was seen a few times. The genes are TRBV12-3 or TRBV12-4 and TRBJ1-2; D uncertain. The CDR3 length is 12 residues. The V end was cut by 6 bases, the J end by 2 bases, with 7 bases between. As DNA, the CDR3 is TGTGCCAGCAGCACCGGGAACTATGGCTACACCTTC. Translation: CASSTGNYGYTF.

The genes are TRBV14 and TRBJ2-7, with D uncertain. The germline V gene encodes CDR1 SGHDN and CDR2 FVKESK. Trimming took 1 base from V and 2 from J, leaving 3 bases between them. There are 12 residues in the CDR3. DNA of the CDR3: TGTGCCAGCAGCCAAGGTCCCTACGAGCAGTACGTC. This codes for CASSQGPYEQYV.

The chain employs TRBV30 and TRBJ1-1; no firm D call. CDR1 is GTSNPN and CDR2 is SVGIG in the germline V gene (reference sequence). Trimming removed 3 bases from V and 11 bases from J, with 13 bases in between. The CDR3 is made up of 11 amino acids. This CDR3 reads CAWRGLAGAFF. The CDR3 DNA reads TGTGCCTGGAGAGGGTTGGCCGGGGCTTTCTTT.

The genes are TRBV6-6 and TRBJ2-7; D remains unclear. The germline V gene has CDR1 MNHNY and CDR2 SVGAGI (reference sequence). The CDR3 length is 14 residues. Trimming left V 6 bases short and J 0 bases short, with 12 bases between. DNA of the CDR3: TGTGCCAGCAGGTTTTTGGCCACCTCCTACGAGCAGTACTTC. Protein product: CASRFLATSYEQYF.

The rearrangement uses TRBV9 and TRBJ2-3, with D possibly called TRBD1 or TRBD2 (5 bases each). The V end lost 4 bases, the J end lost 6 bases, and 12 bases lay between the germline ends. The germline CDR1 and CDR2 sequences are SGDLS and YYNGEE. The CDR3 loop spans 13 amino acids. CDR3 sequence: CASSTRGEDTQYF. The CDR3 nucleotides are TGTGCCAGCAGCACGAGGGGCGAGGATACGCAGTATTTT.

The V and J genes are TRBV20-1 and TRBJ2-6, with D possibly matching TRBD1 (5 bases). Deletions cut 3 bases from V and 0 bases from J, with 9 bases between. The CDR3 loop spans 15 amino acids. CDR1 and CDR2 (germline): DFQATT, SNEGSKA (reference sequence). The CDR3: CSASGDSSGANVLTF. DNA for the CDR3: TGCAGTGCTAGCGGTGACAGCTCTGGGGCCAACGTCCTGACTTTC.

CDR3 loop: CASSLRGQGETQYF. DNA for the CDR3: TGCGCCAGCAGCTTACGGGGGCAAGGAGAGACCCAGTACTTC. V gene TRBV5-1 combines with J gene TRBJ2-5; D could derive from TRBD1 or TRBD2 (6 bases each). The CDR3 spans 14 residues. With 2 bases removed from V and 4 bases from J, the gap between germline ends came to 12 bases. The germline V gene has CDR1 SGHRS and CDR2 YFSETQ.

In this sample, this clonotype turned up once. This sequence joins TRBV30 and TRBJ2-5; tentatively, D is TRBD2 (5 bases). Looked up from germline, CDR1 is GTSNPN and CDR2 is SVGIG (reference sequence). The CDR3 covers 12 residues. Trimming removed 5 bases at V and 5 bases at J, with 12 bases between. CDR3 sequence reads: CAWGVWRETQYF. The CDR3 DNA reads TGTGCCTGGGGGGTCTGGAGGGAGACCCAGTACTTC. The full variable domain, its missing parts supplied by reference TRBV30 and TRBJ2-5, is SQTIHQWPATLVQPVGSPLSLECTVEGTSNPNLYWYRQAAGRGLQLLFYSVGIGQISSEVPQNLSASRPQDRQFILSSKKLLLSDSGFYLCAWGVWRETQYFGPGTRLLVL.